This entry lists 20 T cell receptor beta chains sequenced from one sample in a study of blood T cell repertoires in COVID-19. The repertoire was sequenced with immunoSEQ multiplex PCR; TCRdb's copy has only in-frame clones and lacks some. Of about 44,000 clones listed, 75% to 90% are singletons. Specimen: peripheral blood. These receptor sequences come from an elderly woman in a cohort sampled during active or convalescent COVID-19.

The chain uses TRBV2 and TRBJ2-5, with 11 bases aligning to TRBD1. CDR1 and CDR2 from the germline V gene are SNHLY and FYNNEI. V lost 5 bases and J lost 0; bases outside the gene matches: 2. CDR3 length equals 15 residues. Written as DNA, the CDR3 is TGTGCCAGCAGTAGGGACAGGGGGGACCAAGAGACCCAGTACTTC. This translates into CASSRDRGDQETQYF.

The CDR3 spells CASSPDRVPRAKNIQYF. Here the CDR3 DNA reads TGTGCCAGCAGCCCGGACAGGGTCCCCCGAGCCAAAAACATTCAGTACTTC. The V call is TRBV6-2 or TRBV6-3, the J call TRBJ2-4; 8 positions agree with TRBD1. Per germline, CDR1 MNHEY and CDR2 SVGEGT. The CDR3 contains 17 residues. The V gene end was trimmed by 6 bases and the J gene end by 0 bases; junction bases not matched to a gene: 10.

V gene TRBV7-9 combines with J gene TRBJ2-5; TRBD2 aligns across 12 bases. Germline V gene sequence: CDR1 SEHNR, CDR2 FQNEAQ (reference sequence). With 3 bases clipped from V and 1 base from J, the junction kept 9 bases outside the gene matches. The CDR3 runs to 18 residues. The CDR3 sequence is CASSFNRLAGDIQETQYF. The CDR3 DNA reads TGTGCCAGCAGCTTTAATAGACTAGCGGGGGACATCCAAGAGACCCAGTACTTC. The complete variable domain, with remaining parts taken from reference TRBV7-9 and TRBJ2-5, reads DTGVSQNPRHKITKRGQNVTFRCDPISEHNRLYWYRQTLGQGPEFLTYFQNEAQLEKSRLLSDRFSAERPKGSFSTLEIQRTEQGDSAMYLCASSFNRLAGDIQETQYFGPGTRLLVL.

V gene TRBV6-2 or TRBV6-3 combines with J gene TRBJ1-6; D unresolved. Germline V gene sequence: CDR1 MNHEY, CDR2 SVGEGT. The CDR3 consists of 14 residues. V shed 6 bases and J shed 7 bases, with 13 bases lying between them. CDR3 region: CASSDGIGNSPLHF. Written as DNA, the CDR3 is TGTGCCAGCAGCGACGGGATCGGGAATTCACCCCTCCACTTT.

This clone was recorded only once. J is TRBJ1-3 and V is TRBV7-2, with D perhaps TRBD1 (6 bases). This CDR3 region has 14 residues. V was clipped by 2 bases and J by 2 bases, with 7 bases between them. The germline gives CDR1 SGHTA, CDR2 FQGNSA. CDR3 nucleotide sequence: TGTGCCAGCAGCTTATCAGGGGCTGGAAACACCATATATTTT. Encoded protein: CASSLSGAGNTIYF.

This rearrangement joins TRBV5-4 to TRBJ2-7; 7 bases are a match to TRBD2. V was pared by 2 bases and J by 2 bases, with 7 bases of the junction left unmatched. In germline, CDR1 is SGHNT, CDR2 YYREEE (reference sequence). This CDR3 has 15 residues. This CDR3 reads CASSFGTGGTYEQYF. The DNA of the CDR3 is TGTGCCAGCAGCTTCGGTACGGGGGGAACCTACGAGCAGTACTTC.

This rearrangement joins TRBV6-5 to TRBJ2-7, with 8 bases aligning to TRBD2. The CDR3 totals 15 residues. V was pared by 6 bases and J by 0 bases, with 7 bases of the junction left unmatched. Germline CDR1 reads MNHEY; CDR2 reads SVGAGI. CDR3 loop: CASSPGTRVSYEQYF. In DNA form, the CDR3 reads TGTGCCAGCAGCCCCGGGACTAGGGTCTCCTACGAGCAGTACTTC.

CDR3 sequence: CASRGLSEGTQYF. Written as DNA, the CDR3 is TGTGCCAGCCGGGGACTCTCTGAGGGTACGCAGTATTTT. J is TRBJ2-3 and V is TRBV6-5; tentative D call: TRBD2 (6 bases). Germline V gene lookup returns CDR1 MNHEY and CDR2 SVGAGI. The CDR3 extends over 13 amino acids. The V end lost 8 bases, the J end lost 8 bases, and 17 bases lay between the germline ends.

The chain has TRBV2 and TRBJ1-2, with 11 bases matching TRBD1. With V trimmed by 9 bases and J by 2 bases, 5 bases remained unmatched. In germline, CDR1 is SNHLY, CDR2 FYNNEI. There are 14 residues in the CDR3. The CDR3 nucleotides are TGTGCCAGTAAGGGGACAGGGGGGAACTATGGCTACACCTTC. It encodes CASKGTGGNYGYTF. Full variable domain (outside the CDR3, taken from reference TRBV2 and TRBJ1-2): EPEVTQTPSHQVTQMGQEVILRCVPISNHLYFYWYRQILGQKVEFLVSFYNNEISEKSEIFDDQFSVERPDGSNFTLKIRSTKLEDSAMYFCASKGTGGNYGYTFGSGTRLTVV.

V and J are TRBV11-2 and TRBJ2-7; D gene ambiguous. The CDR3 contains 17 residues. Germline lookup yields CDR1 SGHAT and CDR2 FQNNGV. Trimming shortened V by 0 bases and J by 0 bases, and 15 bases separated the two germline ends. CDR3 sequence reads: CASSLDIRGVSSYEQYF. CDR3 nucleotide sequence: TGTGCCAGCAGCTTAGATATCAGAGGTGTTAGCTCCTACGAGCAGTACTTC.

This clone has only a few counts. This sequence joins TRBV10-1 and TRBJ2-1; D not resolved. Germline CDR1 is WNHNN and CDR2 is SYGVQD (reference sequence). With 3 bases removed from V and 6 bases from J, the gap between germline ends came to 9 bases. This CDR3 has 13 amino acids. CDR3: CASSENLSNEQFF. The CDR3 bases are TGCGCCAGCAGTGAAAATCTCTCCAATGAGCAGTTCTTC.

This clone was picked up one time. The rearrangement uses TRBV7-6 and TRBJ1-5; D perhaps matches TRBD1 (5 bases). The CDR3 spans 17 residues. Germline V CDR1 and CDR2: SGHVS, FNYEAQ. Trimming removed 1 base from V and 2 bases from J, with 15 bases in between. The CDR3 DNA sequence: TGTGCCAGCAGCTTAGTGGCAGGTGCGGGGCGCAATCAGCCCCAGCATTTT. Translated: CASSLVAGAGRNQPQHF.

V is TRBV19 and J is TRBJ1-6; D unclear. In germline, CDR1 is LNHDA, CDR2 SQIVND (reference sequence). The CDR3 is 17 amino acids. The V end lost 1 base, the J end lost 9 bases, and 19 bases lay between the germline ends. The CDR3 nucleotides are TGTGCCAGTAGTATAGGAGGCGCACTCTCCTCGGGTTCACCCCTCCACTTT. It codes for CASSIGGALSSGSPLHF.

This clone has just a few counts. The chain has TRBV11-3 and TRBJ1-1; D might be TRBD1 (6 bases). Germline lookup yields CDR1 SGHNT and CDR2 YENEEA. V lost 4 bases, J lost 2 bases, and 11 bases lay in between. This CDR3 spans 14 amino acids. This CDR3 is CASSSTGPNTEAFF. CDR3 nucleotide sequence: TGTGCCAGCAGCTCGACAGGCCCTAACACTGAAGCTTTCTTT.

The chain employs TRBV24-1 and TRBJ1-2, with D maybe TRBD1 (6 bases). Per germline, CDR1 KGHDR and CDR2 SFDVKD. The length of the CDR3 is 14 residues. The V end was cut by 3 bases, the J end by 4 bases, with 11 bases between. The CDR3 here is CATSDTGTPYGYTF. The DNA of the CDR3 is TGTGCCACCAGTGATACCGGGACACCCTATGGCTACACCTTC.

The rearrangement joins TRBV7-9 to TRBJ2-1, with D perhaps TRBD2 (5 bases). CDR3 length: 17 residues. The germline V gene has CDR1 SEHNR and CDR2 FQNEAQ (reference sequence). V was trimmed by 5 bases and J by 0 bases, leaving 17 bases between them. CDR3 nucleotide sequence: TGTGCCAGCAGCCCCCCGTCGGGGTGGGGCTCCTACAATGAGCAGTTCTTC. Translating gives CASSPPSGWGSYNEQFF.

The chain couples TRBV2 to TRBJ2-2; D is perhaps TRBD1 (6 bases). This CDR3 is 14 amino acids long. Looked up from germline, CDR1 is SNHLY and CDR2 is FYNNEI. The V and J ends lost 7 bases and 7 bases respectively, with 16 bases between them. CDR3 bases: TGTGCCAGCATTGCTGAAATAGGGGGCGGGGAGCTGTTTTTT. Translation gives CASIAEIGGGELFF.

In this sample, this clone turned up once. The gene calls are TRBV4-1 and TRBJ2-5; 8 bases align to TRBD1. The J segment lost 4 bases and the V segment lost 4 bases, leaving 5 bases of the junction unmatched. This CDR3 has 14 residues. The germline V gene has CDR1 MGHRA and CDR2 YSYEKL. The CDR3 reads CASSRTGQGETQYF. For the CDR3, the DNA is TGCGCCAGCAGCCGGACAGGGCAGGGAGAGACCCAGTACTTC.

This chain uses TRBV28 with TRBJ2-7, with 14 bases that match TRBD2. This CDR3 comprises 15 residues. Germline V gene lookup returns CDR1 MDHEN and CDR2 SYDVKM. With V trimmed by 4 bases and J by 4 bases, 3 bases remained unmatched. The CDR3 protein is CASSSWTSGRYEQYF. The CDR3 DNA follows: TGTGCCAGCAGTTCCTGGACTAGCGGGAGGTACGAGCAGTACTTC.

This chain uses TRBV10-2 with TRBJ2-7; 9 bases match TRBD1. The CDR3 has 14 residues. Germline V gives CDR1 WSHSY, CDR2 SAAADI. Unmatched junction bases numbered 7, after V lost 7 bases and J lost 3 bases. The CDR3 region has the DNA TGCGCCAGCACCATCAAGGACAGGGGCTACGAGCAGTACTTC. It specifies CASTIKDRGYEQYF.